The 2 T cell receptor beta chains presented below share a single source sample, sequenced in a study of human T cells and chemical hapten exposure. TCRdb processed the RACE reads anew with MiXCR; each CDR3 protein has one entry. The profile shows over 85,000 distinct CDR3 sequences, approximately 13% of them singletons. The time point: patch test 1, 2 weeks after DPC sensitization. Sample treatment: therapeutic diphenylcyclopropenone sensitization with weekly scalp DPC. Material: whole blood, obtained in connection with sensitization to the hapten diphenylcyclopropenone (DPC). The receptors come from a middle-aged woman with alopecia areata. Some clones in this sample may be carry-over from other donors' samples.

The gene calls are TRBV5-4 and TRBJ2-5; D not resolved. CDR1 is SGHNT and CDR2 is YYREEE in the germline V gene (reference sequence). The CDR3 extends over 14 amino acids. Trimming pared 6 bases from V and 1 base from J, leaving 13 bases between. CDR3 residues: CASTTDPSQETQYF. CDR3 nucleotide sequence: TGTGCCAGCACCACCGACCCATCCCAAGAGACCCAGTACTTC.

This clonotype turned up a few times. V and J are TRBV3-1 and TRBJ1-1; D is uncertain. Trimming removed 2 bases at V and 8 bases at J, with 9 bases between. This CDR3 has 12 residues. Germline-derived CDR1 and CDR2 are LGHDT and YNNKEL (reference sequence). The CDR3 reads CASSQNREEAFF. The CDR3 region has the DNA TGTGCCAGCAGCCAAAACCGGGAGGAAGCTTTCTTT.